Sequencing of this T cell receptor (beta chain) was carried out in a study of blood T cell repertoires in COVID-19. Trimming took off 5 bases at V and 1 base at J, with 8 bases between the two ends. CDR1 and CDR2 from the germline V gene are PRHDT and FYEKMQ (reference sequence). The CDR3 contains 13 residues. Clones were read by immunoSEQ multiplex PCR, and TCRdb kept only the in-frame ones, dropping some. This repertoire shows about 260,000 clones, 87% found once; its top ten account for roughly 1.6%. This TCR was sampled from a woman between 40 and 55 years old who had recovered from COVID-19. The material sequenced was peripheral blood. This rearrangement joins TRBV13 to TRBJ2-5, with D maybe TRBD1 (5 bases). CDR3 nucleotide sequence: TGTGCCAGCAGCCGACAGATCCAAGAGACCCAGTACTTC. It specifies CASSRQIQETQYF. Using reference TRBV13 and TRBJ2-5 for the parts outside the CDR3, the full variable domain is AAGVIQSPRHLIKEKRETATLKCYPIPRHDTVYWYQQGPGQDPQFLISFYEKMQSDKGSIPDRFSAQQFSDYHSELNMSSLELGDSALYFCASSRQIQETQYFGPGTRLLVL.